The 2 T cell receptor beta chains reported below all come from one sample, sequenced in a study of T cell changes during pregnancy in multiple sclerosis. Libraries were prepared by immunoSEQ multiplex PCR; TCRdb keeps only in-frame clonotypes and omits some of them. The repertoire includes about 29,000 clones, 89% of them detected once, and less than 8% sits in the top ten. Here the sequenced sample was CD8+ T cells from peripheral blood mononuclear cells, taken after pregnancy. These receptors were collected from a female donor with multiple sclerosis, enrolled in a pregnancy study.

The chain employs TRBV5-6 and TRBJ2-2, with D possibly TRBD1 on 6 matching bases. The germline V gene encodes CDR1 SGHDT and CDR2 YYEEEE. V shed 0 bases and J shed 7 bases, with 10 bases lying between them. CDR3 length: 14 residues. The DNA for the CDR3 is TGTGCCAGCAGCTTGGACAGGGAGAGCGGGGAGCTGTTTTTT. It translates to CASSLDRESGELFF.

The rearrangement joins TRBV4-1 to TRBJ1-2, with D possibly matching TRBD1 (6 bases). The CDR3 covers 15 residues. Looked up from germline, CDR1 is MGHRA and CDR2 is YSYEKL. The germline V and J ends were trimmed by 0 bases and 0 bases, with 8 bases remaining between them. The CDR3 coding sequence is TGCGCCAGCAGCCAAGATAGACAGGCTAACTATGGCTACACCTTC. It codes for CASSQDRQANYGYTF.